The clone carrying this T cell receptor beta chain was observed at least ten times. The antigen remains unidentified. The V and J ends lost 5 bases and 5 bases, in that order; junction bases with no gene match: 8. The CDR3 covers 17 residues. The V gene's germline CDR1 is MNHEY and CDR2 SMNVEV (reference sequence). This sample was taken from a study of T cell repertoires in cytomegalovirus infection. TCRdb analysed the reads with MiXCR anew, one entry per CDR3 protein. This sample yields about 47,000 distinct CDR3 sequences, of which roughly a fifth are seen a single time; about 55% belongs to the top ten.

V gene TRBV27 combines with J gene TRBJ2-2, with TRBD2 identical over 13 bases. This clonotype was sampled from a human donor in good health (CMV status not recorded). Some clones in this sample may be carry-over from other donors' samples. The sequencing used CD8+ T cells from cultured PBMCs, collected from culture after CMV antigen stimulation. CDR3 loop: CASSIGLAGAETGELFF. The CDR3 DNA is TGTGCCAGCAGTATTGGACTAGCGGGAGCGGAAACCGGGGAGCTGTTTTTT.